Listed here is a single TCR beta chain. Germline and junction disagree at one end, which may indicate a read error. Distinct nucleotide sequences in the sample also encode this CDR3. Sequencing was performed with immunoSEQ multiplex PCR; in TCRdb, only in-frame clones are kept and a portion is missing. The table lists more than 95,000 clones, 90% of them singletons. In germline, CDR1 is SGHDT, CDR2 YYEEEE. The CDR3 loop spans 15 amino acids. These data are taken from a study of T cell responses to AZD1222 COVID-19 vaccine. The chain has TRBV5-6 and TRBJ1-5; D is possibly TRBD1 (6 bases). The sample in question was peripheral blood, obtained on day 0 of AZD1222 vaccination. The sequence was collected from an adult in good health. CDR3 coding DNA: TGCGCCAGCAGCTTGGTGGGACAAAGCAATCAGCCCCAGCATTTT. Residues: CASSLVGQSNQPQHF.